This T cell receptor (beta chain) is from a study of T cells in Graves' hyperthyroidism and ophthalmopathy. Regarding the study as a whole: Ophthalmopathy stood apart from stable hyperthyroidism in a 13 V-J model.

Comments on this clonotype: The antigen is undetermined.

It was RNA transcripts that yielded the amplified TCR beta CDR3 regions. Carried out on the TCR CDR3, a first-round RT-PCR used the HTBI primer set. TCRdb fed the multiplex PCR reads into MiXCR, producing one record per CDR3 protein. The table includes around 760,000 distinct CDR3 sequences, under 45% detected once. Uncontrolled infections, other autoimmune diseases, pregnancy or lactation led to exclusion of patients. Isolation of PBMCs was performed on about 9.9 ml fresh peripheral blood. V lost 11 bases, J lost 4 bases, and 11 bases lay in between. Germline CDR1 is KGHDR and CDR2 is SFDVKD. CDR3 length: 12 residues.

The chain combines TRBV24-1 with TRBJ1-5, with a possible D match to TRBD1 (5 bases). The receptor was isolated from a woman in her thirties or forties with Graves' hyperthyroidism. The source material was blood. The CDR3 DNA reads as TGTGCCAACCAAGGGGTAAATCAGCCCCAGCATTTT. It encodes CANQGVNQPQHF.